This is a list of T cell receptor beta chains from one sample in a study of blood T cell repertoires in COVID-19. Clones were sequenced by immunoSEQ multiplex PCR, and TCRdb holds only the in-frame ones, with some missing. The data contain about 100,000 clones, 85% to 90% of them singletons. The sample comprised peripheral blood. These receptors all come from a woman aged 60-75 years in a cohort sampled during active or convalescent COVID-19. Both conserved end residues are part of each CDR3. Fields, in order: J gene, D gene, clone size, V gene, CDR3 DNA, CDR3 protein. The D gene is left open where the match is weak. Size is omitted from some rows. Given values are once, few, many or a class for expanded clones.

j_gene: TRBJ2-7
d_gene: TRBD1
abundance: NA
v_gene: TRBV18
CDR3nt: TGTGCCAGCTCACGGACAGGTCCCGAGCAGTACTTC
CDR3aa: CASSRTGPEQYF

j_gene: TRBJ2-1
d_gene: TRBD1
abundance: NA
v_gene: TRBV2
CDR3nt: TGTGCCAGCAAACCGGGACAGGGGAATTACAATGAGCAGTTCTTC
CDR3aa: CASKPGQGNYNEQFF

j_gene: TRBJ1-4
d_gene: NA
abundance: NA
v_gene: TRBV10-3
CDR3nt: TGTGCCATCAGTGAGTTTCTTAATGAAAAACTGTTTTTT
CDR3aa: CAISEFLNEKLFF

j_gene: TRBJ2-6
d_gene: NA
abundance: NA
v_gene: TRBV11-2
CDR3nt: TGTGCCAGCAGCTTCCGCTCTGGGGCCAACGTCCTGACTTTC
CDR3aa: CASSFRSGANVLTF

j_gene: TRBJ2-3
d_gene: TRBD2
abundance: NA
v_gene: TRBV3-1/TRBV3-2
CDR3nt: TGTGCCAGCAGCCCGCGATTGAGCGGGGAACGCGATACGCAGTATTTT
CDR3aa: CASSPRLSGERDTQYF

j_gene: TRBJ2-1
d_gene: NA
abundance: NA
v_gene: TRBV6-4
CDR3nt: TGTGCCAGCTCGAGACAGTTAGGAAGGGATGAGCAGTTCTTC
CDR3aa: CASSRQLGRDEQFF

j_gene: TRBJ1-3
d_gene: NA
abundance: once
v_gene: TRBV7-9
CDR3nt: TGTGCCAGCAGCTTAGATGGGGCGTTTGGAAACACCATATATTTT
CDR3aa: CASSLDGAFGNTIYF

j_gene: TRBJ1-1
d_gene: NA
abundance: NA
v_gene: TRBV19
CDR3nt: TGTGCCAGTAGTATAGATCGGTTGGTTAACACTGAAGCTTTCTTT
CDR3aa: CASSIDRLVNTEAFF

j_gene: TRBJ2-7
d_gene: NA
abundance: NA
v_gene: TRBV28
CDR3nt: TGTGCCAGCAGTTTGGGCAGAACCTACGAGCAGTACTTC
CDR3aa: CASSLGRTYEQYF

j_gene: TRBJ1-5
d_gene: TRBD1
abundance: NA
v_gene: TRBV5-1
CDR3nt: TGCGCCAGCAGCTCAGACAGGGGCGGGCAGCCCCAGCATTTT
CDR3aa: CASSSDRGGQPQHF

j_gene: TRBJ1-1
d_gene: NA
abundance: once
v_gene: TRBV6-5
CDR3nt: TGTGCCAGCTCAGCCCAGCGACTCGACACTGAAGCTTTCTTT
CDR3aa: CASSAQRLDTEAFF

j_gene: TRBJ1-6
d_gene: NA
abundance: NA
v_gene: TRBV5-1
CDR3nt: TGCGCCAGCAGGACAGAGTCAAATTCACCCCTCCACTTT
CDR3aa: CASRTESNSPLHF

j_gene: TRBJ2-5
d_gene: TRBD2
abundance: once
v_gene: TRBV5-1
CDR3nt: TGCGCCAGCAGTCTCTCGGGGGGTGGGACCCAGTACTTC
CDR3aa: CASSLSGGGTQYF

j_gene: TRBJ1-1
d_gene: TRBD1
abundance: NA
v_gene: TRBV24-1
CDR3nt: TGTGCCACCAGTGATGCTACAGGGGGGAACACTGAAGCTTTCTTT
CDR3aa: CATSDATGGNTEAFF

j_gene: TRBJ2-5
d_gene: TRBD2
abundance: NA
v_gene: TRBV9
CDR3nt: TGTGCCAGCAGCGCCCAGTTTGGGGGGGAAGAGACCCAGTACTTC
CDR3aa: CASSAQFGGEETQYF

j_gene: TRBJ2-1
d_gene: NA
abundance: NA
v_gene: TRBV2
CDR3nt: TGTGCCAGCGCCCCCGGCGGCCGCTACAATGAGCAGTTCTTC
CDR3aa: CASAPGGRYNEQFF

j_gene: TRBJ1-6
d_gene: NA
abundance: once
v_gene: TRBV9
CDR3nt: TGTGCCAGCAGCGAGGGGTCAGATTCACCCCTCCACTTT
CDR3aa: CASSEGSDSPLHF

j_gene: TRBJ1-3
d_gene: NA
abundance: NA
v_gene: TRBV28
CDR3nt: TGTGCCAGCAGTGTAAGGGGCTCAGGAAACACCATATATTTT
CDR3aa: CASSVRGSGNTIYF

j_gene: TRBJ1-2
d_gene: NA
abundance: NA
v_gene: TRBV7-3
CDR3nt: TGTGCCAGCAGCCCGGAGGAGGGGACCTATGGCTACACCTTC
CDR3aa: CASSPEEGTYGYTF

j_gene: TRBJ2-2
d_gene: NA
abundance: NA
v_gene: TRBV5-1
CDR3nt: TGCGCCAGCAGCTATCAGGGGATCGGCACCGGGGAGCTGTTTTTT
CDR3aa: CASSYQGIGTGELFF

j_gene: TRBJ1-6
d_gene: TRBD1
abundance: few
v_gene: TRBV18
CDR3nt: TGTGCCAGCTCACCAAACAGGGGTGGATCACCCCTCCACTTT
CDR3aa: CASSPNRGGSPLHF